Listed here is a single TCR beta chain. Its antigen is still unknown. TCRdb reanalysed the multiplex PCR reads using MiXCR and keeps one entry per CDR3 protein. This sample has 50,000 to 75,000 distinct CDR3 sequences; roughly 59% occur once, and the top ten carry approximately 18%. This specimen comes from a study of breast tumors, draining lymph nodes, adjacent tissues. The CDR3 is 11 amino acids. Trimming removed 5 bases from V and 8 bases from J, with 6 bases in between. In germline, CDR1 is MNHEY, CDR2 SVGAGI. Study results and limitations: Tumor TCR diversity was below lymph nodes but above nontumor tissue. Findings are consistent with lymph node origin and intratumoral expansion of most tumor T cells. Tumor T cell lymph node origin was a supported hypothesis, not proven.

Sequences were obtained from breast tumor tissue. The J gene is TRBJ1-4, the V gene TRBV6-5; D is undetermined. The clonotype comes from a female donor with breast cancer. Some clones in this sample may be carry-over from other donors' samples. This chain's CDR3 is CASSVREKLFF. CDR3 nucleotide sequence: TGTGCCAGCAGTGTCCGGGAAAAACTGTTTTTT.